This TCR beta chain was observed in a study of cytomegalovirus exposure and HLA in healthy donors. The study, taken as a whole, reports: A classifier reportedly called cytomegalovirus status with high sensitivity and specificity.

The data were produced by immunoSEQ multiplex PCR, yet TCRdb's version contains in-frame clones alone and is incomplete. Of about 160,000 clones in the sample, 85% to 90% are singletons; the top ten hold 4% to 4.5%. The CDR3 sequence is 15 residues long. Germline assignment: CDR1 SGHTA and CDR2 FQGNSA. Trimming shortened V by 2 bases and J by 14 bases, and 21 bases separated the two germline ends. Remarks on this clone: As yet, its antigen is unknown.

The V call is TRBV7-2, the J call TRBJ1-4; a possible D gene is TRBD1 (6 bases). The sequence came from a man between 18 and 29 years old in good health and CMV-seropositive. The specimen sequenced was PBMCs. The CDR3: CASSLLIAGQKGLFF. CDR3 DNA: TGTGCCAGCAGCTTACTCATAGCGGGACAAAAAGGCCTGTTTTTT.